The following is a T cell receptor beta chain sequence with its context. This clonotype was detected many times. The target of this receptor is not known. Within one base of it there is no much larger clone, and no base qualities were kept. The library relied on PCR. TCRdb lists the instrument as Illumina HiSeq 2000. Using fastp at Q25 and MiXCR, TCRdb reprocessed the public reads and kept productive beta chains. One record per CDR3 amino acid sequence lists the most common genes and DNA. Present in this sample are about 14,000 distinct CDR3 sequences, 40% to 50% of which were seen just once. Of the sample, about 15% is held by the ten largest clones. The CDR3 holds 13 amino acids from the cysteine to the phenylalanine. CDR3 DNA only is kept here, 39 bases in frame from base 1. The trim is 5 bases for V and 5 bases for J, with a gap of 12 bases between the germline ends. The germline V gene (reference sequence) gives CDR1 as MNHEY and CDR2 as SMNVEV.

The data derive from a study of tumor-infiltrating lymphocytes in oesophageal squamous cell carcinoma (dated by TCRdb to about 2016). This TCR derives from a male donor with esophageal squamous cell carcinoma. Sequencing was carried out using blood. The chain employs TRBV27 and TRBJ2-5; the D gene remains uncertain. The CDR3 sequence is CASSPRFHETQYF. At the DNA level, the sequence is TGTGCCAGCAGTCCAAGGTTCCATGAGACCCAGTACTTC.